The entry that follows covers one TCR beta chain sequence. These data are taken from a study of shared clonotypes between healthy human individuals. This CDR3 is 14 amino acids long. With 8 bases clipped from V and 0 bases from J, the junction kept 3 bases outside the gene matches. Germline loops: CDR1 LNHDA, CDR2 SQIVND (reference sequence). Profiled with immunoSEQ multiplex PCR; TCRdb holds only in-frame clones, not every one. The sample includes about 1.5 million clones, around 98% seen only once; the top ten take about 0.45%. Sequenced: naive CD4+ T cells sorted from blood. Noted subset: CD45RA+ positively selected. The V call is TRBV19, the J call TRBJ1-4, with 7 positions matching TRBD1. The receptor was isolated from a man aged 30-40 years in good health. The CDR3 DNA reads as TGTGCCAGTGGGACAGACGCAACTAATGAAAAACTGTTTTTT. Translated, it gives CASGTDATNEKLFF. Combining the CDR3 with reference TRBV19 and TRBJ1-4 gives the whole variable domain DGGITQSPKYLFRKEGQNVTLSCEQNLNHDAMYWYRQDPGQGLRLIYYSQIVNDFQKGDIAEGYSVSREKKESFPLTVTSAQKNPTAFYLCASGTDATNEKLFFGSGTQLSVL.